Listed below are T cell receptor beta chains from one sample, sequenced in a study of T cell changes during pregnancy in multiple sclerosis. Clones were sequenced by immunoSEQ multiplex PCR, and TCRdb holds only the in-frame ones, with some missing. The data hold about 80,000 clones, with 89% observed a single time. The sequenced sample was peripheral blood, obtained before pregnancy. The origin of the receptors is a female donor with multiple sclerosis, enrolled in a pregnancy study. CDR3s include the opening cysteine and the closing phenylalanine or tryptophan. D genes are given only for firm matches. Some rows have no size entry. The others give once, few or many, or a class for an expanded clone.

.	TRBV12-2	.	TRBJ1-6	.	CASRFGRGNSPLHF
.	TRBV21-1	.	TRBJ2-2	TGTGCCAGCAGCAGCGGGACCCAGAACACCGGGGAGCTGTTTTTT	CASSSGTQNTGELFF
.	TRBV28	.	TRBJ1-5	TGTGCCAGCAGTATTTATCATCAGCCCCAGCATTTT	CASSIYHQPQHF
.	TRBV4-1	.	TRBJ1-4	TGCGCCAGCAGCCCAAACGCGAGGGGGGAAAAACTGTTTTTT	CASSPNARGEKLFF
TRBD1	TRBV29-1	.	TRBJ1-1	TGCAGCGTTGATGGTTTGACAGGGATGAACACTGAAGCTTTCTTT	CSVDGLTGMNTEAFF
.	TRBV6-4	.	TRBJ2-4	TGTGCCAGCAGTGACGAGACAGAGATAGCCAAAAACATTCAGTACTTC	CASSDETEIAKNIQYF
TRBD1	TRBV28	.	TRBJ1-1	TGTGCCAGCAGTCCCGGTGGGACAGGGGTGTATATCACTGAAGCTTTCTTT	CASSPGGTGVYITEAFF
.	TRBV5-1	.	TRBJ1-2	TGCGCCAGCAGCTTGGAGCGGGGGCTAAAGTATGGCTACACCTTC	CASSLERGLKYGYTF
.	TRBV5-1	.	TRBJ2-7	TGCGCCAGCAGCTTTTTCAGGGATTACGAGCAGTACTTC	CASSFFRDYEQYF
TRBD1	TRBV5-4	once	TRBJ1-1	TGTGCCAGCAGCTTGGGGGACAGGGAGAACACTGAAGCTTTCTTT	CASSLGDRENTEAFF
.	TRBV11-3	.	TRBJ1-1	TGTGCCAGCAGCCGAGGGCCGAACACTGAAGCTTTCTTT	CASSRGPNTEAFF
.	TRBV5-1	.	TRBJ1-3	TGCGCCAGCAGCCTTTCCGGGACACTATTTGGAAACACCATATATTTT	CASSLSGTLFGNTIYF
TRBD1	TRBV7-9	.	TRBJ2-1	TGTGCCAGCAGCGGCGGGACAGGGAGACATGAGCAGTTCTTC	CASSGGTGRHEQFF
TRBD2	TRBV4-1	.	TRBJ2-3	TGCGCCAGCAGCCAAGATGTAATAGCGGGGGCCGATACGCAGTATTTT	CASSQDVIAGADTQYF
.	TRBV7-9	.	TRBJ2-7	TGTGCCAGCAGGCGACTTTCCGAGCAGTACTTC	CASRRLSEQYF
TRBD1	TRBV12-5	once	TRBJ2-1	TGTGCTAGTGGTTCCGATCGGGGACAGGGGGCGCAGGGGCAGTTCTTC	CASGSDRGQGAQGQFF
.	TRBV2	.	TRBJ1-4	TGTGCCAGTTCTACAGGGCTCTCGTATAATGAAAAACTGTTTTTT	CASSTGLSYNEKLFF
.	TRBV18	.	TRBJ1-5	TGTGCCAGCTCACCGGGGGGACGCAATCAGCCCCAGCATTTT	CASSPGGRNQPQHF
TRBD2	TRBV6-1	.	TRBJ2-3	TGTGCCAGCAGTGAACCAGCGGGGGTGACAGATACGCAGTATTTT	CASSEPAGVTDTQYF
.	TRBV28	.	TRBJ1-2	TGTGCCAGCAGTTCCCCCCCCGGGACAAGAGGGGGCTACACCTTC	CASSSPPGTRGGYTF
.	TRBV29-1	.	TRBJ2-7	TGCAGCGTTGCAGGGGTCCGCTTCTACGAGCAGTACTTC	CSVAGVRFYEQYF
.	TRBV4-3	.	TRBJ2-3	TGCGCCAGCAGCCAAGTATCCGCGGATACGCAGTATTTT	CASSQVSADTQYF
.	TRBV6-6	.	TRBJ1-5	TGTGCCAGCAGCCCGGCCCGGGGACAGCCCCAGCATTTT	CASSPARGQPQHF
.	TRBV27	once	TRBJ2-7	TGTGCCAGCAGTCCGCGGGGCCTGGGTTACTCCTACGAGCAGTACTTC	CASSPRGLGYSYEQYF
.	TRBV28	.	TRBJ1-4	TGTGCCAGCAGTTTACGGGGATCCAGGAGGGAAAAACTGTTTTTT	CASSLRGSRREKLFF
.	TRBV25-1	once	TRBJ2-1	TGTGCCAGCAGTGAGAGCATCGGACTCCGACAGTTCTTC	CASSESIGLRQFF
.	TRBV7-2	.	TRBJ2-1	TGTGCCAGCAGCCCAGGGGCGGAGCAGTTCTTC	CASSPGAEQFF
.	TRBV7-6	.	TRBJ1-6	TGTGCCAGCAGCTCCGACTCGAATTCACCCCTCCACTTT	CASSSDSNSPLHF
TRBD2	TRBV28	once	TRBJ2-3	TGTGCCAGCCCTCCCCGACTAGCGGGCACAGATACGCAGTATTTT	CASPPRLAGTDTQYF
.	TRBV2	.	TRBJ1-3	TGTGCCAGCAGTTCCGGGACAACTGGAAACACCATATATTTT	CASSSGTTGNTIYF
.	TRBV6-1	.	TRBJ2-7	TGTGCCAGCAGTGCTCTAGGCAGTGCCTACGAGCAGTACTTC	CASSALGSAYEQYF
.	TRBV6-1	.	TRBJ2-7	TGTGCCAGCACCCCACGGGCAGGGCCCGCCTACGAGCAGTACTTC	CASTPRAGPAYEQYF
.	TRBV7-9	.	TRBJ2-5	TGTGCCAGCAGCTTAGCAGGAGGACAGACCCAGTACTTC	CASSLAGGQTQYF
TRBD2	TRBV10-2	.	TRBJ2-1	TGCGCCAGCAGGAGGTGGGAAGCGGGGGTTTACAATGAGCAGTTCTTC	CASRRWEAGVYNEQFF
.	TRBV10-2	.	TRBJ1-2	TGCGCCAGCAGTGAACGGGGAGATGGCTACACCTTC	CASSERGDGYTF
TRBD1	TRBV9	.	TRBJ2-7	TGTGCCAGCAGCGTAAGGGGACAGGGAGGCGAGCAGTACTTC	CASSVRGQGGEQYF
TRBD2	TRBV30	.	TRBJ2-2	TGTGCCTGGAGTGTACTAGCGGGGGGAGGCACCGGGGAGCTGTTTTTT	CAWSVLAGGGTGELFF
.	TRBV11-2	.	TRBJ2-7	TGTGCCAGCAGCTTAGAGGCGGCCGTATCGCACTCCTACGAGCAGTACTTC	CASSLEAAVSHSYEQYF
TRBD1	TRBV30	few	TRBJ1-1	TGTGCCTGGGACAGGGGGATGGACACTGAAGCTTTCTTT	CAWDRGMDTEAFF
.	TRBV5-6	.	TRBJ1-5	TGTGCCAGCAATTATGGGGGGTATAGGGCCGGGCCCCAGCATTTT	CASNYGGYRAGPQHF